One T cell receptor beta chain is described in this entry. Its target is unknown. MiXCR, run by TCRdb on the 5' RACE reads, gives a single entry per CDR3 protein. The table records about 130,000 distinct CDR3 sequences, about 17% of them present only once. Germline assignment: CDR1 SGHTA and CDR2 FQGNSA. The CDR3 spans 15 residues. With V trimmed by 6 bases and J by 0 bases, 5 bases remained unmatched. This entry comes from a study of T-cell memory formation after mild COVID-19. Study-level findings and limits: CM and EM subsets held most contracting CD4+ clones; EMRA held CD8+ ones.

Material: PBMCs or a T cell subset sorted from them (not recorded which). The sequence was obtained from a man younger than 35 who had mild COVID-19 (a few samples of this study predate the infection). Cell type and time point are not known. The V call is TRBV7-2, the J call TRBJ1-3, with 7 bases aligning to TRBD1. CDR3 sequence (DNA): TGTGCCAGCAGTTGGACAGGACTCTCTGGAAACACCATATATTTT. It yields the protein CASSWTGLSGNTIYF.